This T cell receptor beta chain was found in a study of regulatory T cells in long-lasting Graves disease. Study-wide results and caveats: The researchers studied only peripheral blood, not thyroid tissue.

Arm-PCR with iRepertoire HTBI primers amplified the CDR3 regions for these TCR beta libraries. TCRdb called the multiplex PCR reads again in MiXCR, with one record for every CDR3 protein. The sample records hundreds of thousands of distinct CDR3 sequences, more than 20% being singletons. In regard to this clonotype: Antigen specificity is unknown.

Specified time point: persistent/refractory GD, antithyroid drugs over 5 years with positive TRAb. Isolated PBMC RNA provided the starting material for the TCR library. Germline V gene lookup returns CDR1 LNHDA and CDR2 SQIVND (reference sequence). The CDR3 runs to 14 residues. Trimming stripped 3 bases from V and 3 bases from J, with 11 bases between. The V and J genes are TRBV19 and TRBJ1-1; the D gene is possibly TRBD1 (6 bases). The origin of this receptor is a female donor with Graves disease. Sample: peripheral blood mononuclear cells (PBMCs), taken when the disease was refractory, from a patient treated with antithyroid drugs. The CDR3 here is CASSIGGVDTEAFF. Written as DNA, the CDR3 is TGTGCCAGTAGTATCGGGGGCGTTGACACTGAAGCTTTCTTT.